This paragraph covers one T cell receptor beta chain sequence. The entry originates in a study of blood T cell repertoires in COVID-19. Only in-frame clones appear in the TCRdb table, and some are missing; sequencing was by immunoSEQ multiplex PCR. The sample lists about 90,000 clones; roughly 90% were seen once. The origin of this receptor is a man between 45 and 60 years old with COVID-19, enrolled during active disease. Sequences were obtained from peripheral blood.

The CDR3 DNA reads TGTGCCAGCAGCCTAATCCGCGACACAGGGAACAATCAGCCCCAGCATTTT. As protein: CASSLIRDTGNNQPQHF. This sequence joins TRBV6-2 or TRBV6-3 and TRBJ1-5, with a possible D match to TRBD1 (6 bases). Trimming left V 6 bases short and J 3 bases short, with 21 bases between. Germline V gene sequence: CDR1 MNHEY, CDR2 SVGEGT. The CDR3 runs to 17 residues.